One and the same sample provided the 26 T cell receptor beta chains below, sequenced in a study of Ad26.COV2.S vaccination and SARS-CoV-2 variants (dated by TCRdb to 2020 to 2023). Library method: the immunoSEQ multiplex PCR assay. Sourced from immuneACCESS, this table was stored by TCRdb with only in-frame sequences that have V and J called. A share of the clones is absent; for the studies checked, an unresolved V gene accounts for under half, and the remainder has no known explanation. Within this sample are hundreds of thousands of clones, with approximately 90% of them counted one time only. Of the sample, 9% to 15% is held by the ten largest clones. The treatment or condition label here, explained by the study, means: roughly 18 received Ad26.COV2.S at low or high dose, single or two shots; about 5 received placebo; per-sample allocation not given. For vaccine and placebo recipients, repertoires were sequenced using samples collected on day 63 after the first injection.

The sample here was peripheral blood, taken in a trial of Ad26.COV2.S vaccine versus placebo. The receptors originated from a person between 18 and 65 years old who received the Ad26.COV2.S COVID-19 vaccine or a placebo.

DNA of the CDR3: TGTGCCAGCAGCCAAGTTCCAGGGTTAAGGTACGAGCAGTACTTC. Amino acids: CASSQVPGLRYEQYF. The chain uses TRBV14 and TRBJ2-7; possible D gene TRBD1, 5 bases. Trimming pared 1 base from V and 4 bases from J, leaving 14 bases between. Per germline, CDR1 SGHDN and CDR2 FVKESK. The length of the CDR3 is 15 residues.

The J gene is TRBJ2-3, the V gene TRBV5-5; D is unresolved. This CDR3 has 15 residues. Germline CDR1 is SGHKS and CDR2 is YYEKEE (reference sequence). V was pared by 1 base and J by 5 bases, with 14 bases between. The CDR3 is CASSLYTTYQDTQYF. CDR3 DNA sequence: TGTGCCAGCAGCTTGTACACAACCTACCAAGATACGCAGTATTTT.

The gene calls are TRBV5-4 and TRBJ2-5; D is uncertain. Germline V CDR1 and CDR2: SGHNT, YYREEE (reference sequence). The CDR3 spans 14 residues. Trimming removed 3 bases at V and 2 bases at J, with 11 bases between. CDR3 protein: CASSSYDGQETQYF. The CDR3 coding sequence is TGTGCCAGCAGCTCATATGACGGACAAGAGACCCAGTACTTC.

This sequence joins TRBV19 and TRBJ2-5, with TRBD2 identical over 10 bases. The junction had 9 bases not matched to a gene; V was cut back by 11 bases and J by 0 bases. The V gene's germline CDR1 is LNHDA and CDR2 SQIVND (reference sequence). The CDR3 totals 15 residues. CDR3 sequence reads: CASGASGGNQETQYF. The DNA of the CDR3 is TGTGCCTCAGGGGCTAGCGGGGGCAACCAAGAGACCCAGTACTTC.

The chain recombines TRBV2 with TRBJ1-4; D gene ambiguous. Germline-derived CDR1 and CDR2 are SNHLY and FYNNEI. This CDR3 is 18 amino acids long. Trimming cost V 2 bases and J 4 bases, with 20 bases left between them. The CDR3 coding sequence is TGTGCCAGCAGTGAAAGACCTATCTTGCGGGGAAATAATGAAAAACTGTTTTTT. It is translated as CASSERPILRGNNEKLFF.

The chain has TRBV6-5 and TRBJ1-2, with 7 bases aligning to TRBD1. V lost 5 bases, J lost 8 bases, and 5 bases stayed unmatched. CDR3 length: 12 amino acids. Germline-derived CDR1 and CDR2 are MNHEY and SVGAGI. CDR3 nucleotides: TGTGCCAGCAGTAACAGGGGTGGCGGCTACACCTTC. Encoded protein: CASSNRGGGYTF.

This rearrangement joins TRBV30 to TRBJ1-2; no reliable D call. Trimming shortened V by 4 bases and J by 4 bases, and 7 bases separated the two germline ends. Germline V gene sequence: CDR1 GTSNPN, CDR2 SVGIG (reference sequence). CDR3 length: 11 amino acids. CDR3 coding DNA: TGTGCCTGGAATCTCGGCTATGGCTACACCTTC. Translated, it gives CAWNLGYGYTF. The whole variable domain, filled in from reference TRBV30 and TRBJ1-2, reads SQTIHQWPATLVQPVGSPLSLECTVEGTSNPNLYWYRQAAGRGLQLLFYSVGIGQISSEVPQNLSASRPQDRQFILSSKKLLLSDSGFYLCAWNLGYGYTFGSGTRLTVV.

In DNA form, the CDR3 reads TGCGCCAGCAGCCAAGATTGGGGCAGCTCCTACGAGCAGTACTTC. Translation: CASSQDWGSSYEQYF. This rearrangement joins TRBV4-1 to TRBJ2-7; tentatively, D is TRBD1 (5 bases). V lost 0 bases, J lost 0 bases, and 9 bases lay in between. Germline V lookup: CDR1 MGHRA, CDR2 YSYEKL. The CDR3 runs 15 residues.

J is TRBJ2-2 and V is TRBV30; D unresolved. The CDR3 runs to 14 residues. Trimming removed 4 bases from V and 0 bases from J, with 9 bases in between. Germline V gives CDR1 GTSNPN, CDR2 SVGIG (reference sequence). CDR3 sequence (DNA): TGTGCCTGGAAGATCGGACCGAACACCGGGGAGCTGTTTTTT. This encodes CAWKIGPNTGELFF.

This clone showed up just once. V gene TRBV19 combines with J gene TRBJ2-3; 7 bases agree with TRBD2. This CDR3 has 15 residues. Germline trimming cut 1 base from V and 4 bases from J; bases unmatched to any gene: 5. Per the germline V gene, CDR1 is LNHDA and CDR2 is SQIVND (reference sequence). The CDR3 loop is CASSIGGRAADTQYF. The CDR3 nucleotides read TGTGCCAGTAGTATAGGAGGGAGGGCGGCAGATACGCAGTATTTT.

The chain combines TRBV27 with TRBJ2-7; a possible D gene is TRBD1 (5 bases). The ends were cut back, 4 bases at V and 7 bases at J, with 8 bases in the middle. The CDR3 runs 11 residues. Germline V gene lookup returns CDR1 MNHEY and CDR2 SMNVEV (reference sequence). In nucleotides, the CDR3 is TGTGCCAGCAGTTCCCACAGGGAGCAGTACTTC. It yields the protein CASSSHREQYF.

V gene TRBV5-4 combines with J gene TRBJ2-3; 11 bases line up with TRBD2. The CDR3 is made up of 18 amino acids. The ends lost 4 bases at V and 0 bases at J; junction bases unmatched: 10. The V gene's germline CDR1 is SGHNT and CDR2 YYREEE (reference sequence). CDR3 coding DNA: TGTGCCAGCAGCCTTGGACTAGCGGGCCGGTTAAGCACAGATACGCAGTATTTT. Protein product: CASSLGLAGRLSTDTQYF.

The V call is TRBV7-8, the J call TRBJ2-1; D gene ambiguous. V was clipped by 5 bases and J by 8 bases, with 22 bases between them. The V gene's germline CDR1 is SGHVS and CDR2 FQNEAQ. This CDR3 comprises 16 residues. CDR3 bases: TGTGCCAGCAGCAAGGTATTAGGCCCCCCAGTCGATGAGCAGTTCTTC. It codes for CASSKVLGPPVDEQFF. The full variable domain, in which reference TRBV7-8 and TRBJ2-1 provide the parts outside the CDR3, is GAGVSQSPRYKVAKRGQDVALRCDPISGHVSLFWYQQALGQGPEFLTYFQNEAQLDKSGLPSDRFFAERPEGSVSTLKIQRTQQEDSAVYLCASSKVLGPPVDEQFFGPGTRLTVL.

The chain links TRBV9 to TRBJ2-5; the match to TRBD2 covers 16 bases. The junction had 5 bases not matched to a gene; V was cut back by 2 bases and J by 1 base. This CDR3 is 18 amino acids long. From germline, CDR1 is SGDLS and CDR2 YYNGEE. The CDR3, as DNA: TGTGCCAGCAGCGTGGGACTAGCGGGAGGGCCTGTCCAAGAGACCCAGTACTTC. As protein: CASSVGLAGGPVQETQYF.

The V gene is TRBV19, the J gene TRBJ1-2; D call uncertain. Trimming pared 5 bases from V and 0 bases from J, leaving 13 bases between. Germline V CDR1 and CDR2: LNHDA, SQIVND (reference sequence). The CDR3 loop spans 15 amino acids. Here the CDR3 reads CASSRSGNANYGYTF. In DNA form, the CDR3 reads TGTGCCAGTAGTCGGTCGGGAAACGCTAACTATGGCTACACCTTC.

J is TRBJ2-1 and V is TRBV3-1 (or the pseudogene TRBV3-2); D assignment may be TRBD1 or TRBD2 (5 bases each). The CDR3 is made up of 16 amino acids. Germline loops: CDR1 LGHDT, CDR2 YNNKEL (reference sequence). Deletions cut 4 bases from V and 0 bases from J, with 13 bases between. The CDR3 nucleotides are TGTGCCAGCAGCCCCCGGGGCGGAGGCTCCTACAATGAGCAGTTCTTC. This translates into CASSPRGGGSYNEQFF.

The chain recombines TRBV7-9 with TRBJ2-7; 7 bases line up with TRBD2. The CDR3 totals 17 residues. Germline CDR1 reads SEHNR; CDR2 reads FQNEAQ (reference sequence). After removal of 4 bases from V and 2 bases from J, the junction contained 14 bases not matched to a gene. CDR3 sequence: CASSSLMGGRIAYEQYF. The DNA of the CDR3 is TGTGCCAGCAGCTCCCTGATGGGGGGGAGGATCGCCTACGAGCAGTACTTC.

The chain carries TRBV4-3 and TRBJ2-1; 15 bases align to TRBD2. This CDR3 has 16 residues. CDR1 and CDR2 from the germline V gene are LGHNA and YSLEER. V was clipped by 2 bases and J by 10 bases; unmatched bases: 6. CDR3 sequence reads: CASSQKRTSGRVEQFF. The CDR3 DNA follows: TGCGCCAGCAGCCAAAAGCGGACTAGCGGGAGGGTAGAGCAGTTCTTC.

The chain combines TRBV25-1 with TRBJ2-1; D might be TRBD2 (6 bases). V was pared by 3 bases and J by 3 bases, with 12 bases between. Germline assignment: CDR1 MGHDK and CDR2 SYGVNS. The CDR3 is made up of 15 amino acids. The CDR3 region is CASSDGSGNYNEQFF. CDR3 nucleotides: TGTGCCAGCAGTGATGGTAGCGGAAACTACAATGAGCAGTTCTTC. The full variable domain, its missing parts supplied by reference TRBV25-1 and TRBJ2-1, is EADIYQTPRYLVIGTGKKITLECSQTMGHDKMYWYQQDPGMELHLIHYSYGVNSTEKGDLSSESTVSRIRTEHFPLTLESARPSHTSQYLCASSDGSGNYNEQFFGPGTRLTVL.

The chain carries TRBV28 and TRBJ2-1, with TRBD2 identical over 8 bases. Germline V gene lookup returns CDR1 MDHEN and CDR2 SYDVKM. Losses at the gene ends were 6 bases for V and 15 bases for J; bases not matched to a gene: 13. The CDR3 sequence is 13 residues long. For the CDR3, the DNA is TGTGCCAGCAGACCCAGCGGGAGCTCCCTTCGGTTCTTC. It yields the protein CASRPSGSSLRFF.

This chain connects TRBV6-5 to TRBJ1-1, with D perhaps TRBD1 (6 bases). The CDR3 is 16 residues long. Trimming cost V 0 bases and J 1 base, with 12 bases left between them. Germline V CDR1 and CDR2: MNHEY, SVGAGI. CDR3 sequence (DNA): TGTGCCAGCAGTTACTCCGGGGGCCGAAAGAACACTGAAGCTTTCTTT. It encodes CASSYSGGRKNTEAFF.

This chain uses TRBV5-5 with TRBJ2-3; 7 bases line up with TRBD2. This CDR3 has 13 amino acids. The germline V gene encodes CDR1 SGHKS and CDR2 YYEKEE (reference sequence). The V gene end was trimmed by 4 bases and the J gene end by 4 bases; junction bases not matched to a gene: 3. The CDR3 reads CASSPGGADTQYF. CDR3 sequence (DNA): TGTGCCAGCAGCCCGGGGGGAGCAGATACGCAGTATTTT.

Points on this clone: Other nucleotide sequences from this sample produce the same CDR3. The chain joins TRBV6-5 to TRBJ1-5; D is possibly TRBD1 (5 bases). The CDR3 totals 13 residues. Germline lookup yields CDR1 MNHEY and CDR2 SVGAGI. Trimming cost V 2 bases and J 5 bases, with 7 bases left between them. CDR3: CASSYRGDQPQHF. The CDR3 nucleotides are TGTGCCAGCAGTTACAGGGGTGATCAGCCCCAGCATTTT.

This clone was picked up one time. The chain recombines TRBV6-6 with TRBJ2-3; tentatively, D is TRBD1 (6 bases). Per the germline V gene, CDR1 is MNHNY and CDR2 is SVGAGI (reference sequence). This CDR3 region has 13 residues. Trimming stripped 6 bases from V and 6 bases from J, with 13 bases between. This CDR3 reads CASSPRQVDTQYF. DNA for the CDR3: TGTGCCAGCAGCCCTAGACAGGTCGATACGCAGTATTTT.

V usage is TRBV7-2 and J usage is TRBJ1-2, with 9 bases that match TRBD1. The CDR3 is made up of 14 amino acids. CDR1 is SGHTA and CDR2 is FQGNSA in the germline V gene. The V segment lost 2 bases and the J segment 8 bases; nucleotides outside the gene matches: 6. The CDR3 coding sequence is TGTGCCAGCAGCTTAAGGGACAGGGCATCCGGCTACACCTTC. Amino acid sequence: CASSLRDRASGYTF. Full variable domain (remainder filled in from reference TRBV7-2 and TRBJ1-2): GAGVSQSPSNKVTEKGKDVELRCDPISGHTALYWYRQSLGQGLEFLIYFQGNSAPDKSGLPSDRFSAERTGGSVSTLTIQRTQQEDSAVYLCASSLRDRASGYTFGSGTRLTVV.

The genes are TRBV19 and TRBJ1-1; tentative D call: TRBD1 (6 bases). The V end lost 7 bases, the J end lost 5 bases, and 20 bases lay between the germline ends. The CDR3 totals 15 residues. CDR1 is LNHDA and CDR2 is SQIVND in the germline V gene (reference sequence). Here the CDR3 reads CASNQGILLRTEAFF. The CDR3 DNA reads as TGTGCCAGTAATCAGGGGATACTTTTGAGGACTGAAGCTTTCTTT.